This T cell receptor (beta chain) stems from a study of cytomegalovirus exposure and HLA in healthy donors. This clone has ten or more counts. This CDR3 spans 16 amino acids. CDR1 is SGHKS and CDR2 is YYEKEE in the germline V gene (reference sequence). The V gene lost 5 bases and the J gene lost 0 bases, with 12 bases spanning the gap. The PCR was carried out with 60 Vbeta primers and 13 Jbeta primers. The method was immunoSEQ multiplex PCR; TCRdb's version includes in-frame clones alone and lacks a portion of them. The data show about 160,000 clones, around 78% seen once. The sample taken for sequencing was PBMCs. The receptor comes from a woman between 40 and 55 years old in good health and CMV-seronegative. This chain uses TRBV5-5 with TRBJ1-6, with unresolved D. DNA of the CDR3: TGTGCCAGCAGTCTTAGAGGTATCTCCTATAATTCACCCCTCCACTTT. It encodes CASSLRGISYNSPLHF.